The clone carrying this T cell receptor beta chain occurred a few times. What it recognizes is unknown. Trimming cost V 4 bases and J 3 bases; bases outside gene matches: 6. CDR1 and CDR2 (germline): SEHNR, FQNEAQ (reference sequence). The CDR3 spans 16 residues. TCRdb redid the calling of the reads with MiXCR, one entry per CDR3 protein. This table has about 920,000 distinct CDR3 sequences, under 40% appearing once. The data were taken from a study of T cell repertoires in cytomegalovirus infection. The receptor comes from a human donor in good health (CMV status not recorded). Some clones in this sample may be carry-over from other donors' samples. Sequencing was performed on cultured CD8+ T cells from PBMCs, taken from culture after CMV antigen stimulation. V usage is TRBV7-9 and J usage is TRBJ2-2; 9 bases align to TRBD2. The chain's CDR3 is CASSSAAGGHTGELFF. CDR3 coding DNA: TGTGCCAGCAGCTCCGCTGCGGGGGGGCACACCGGGGAGCTGTTTTTT.